The rows below give T cell receptor beta chains drawn from one sample of a study of blood T cell repertoires in COVID-19. The data were produced by immunoSEQ multiplex PCR, yet TCRdb's version contains in-frame clones alone and is incomplete. This table holds about 98,000 clones, approximately 80% found once. Sequenced input: peripheral blood. These receptors came from a man in his 70s with active or convalescent COVID-19. The CDR3 runs from the conserved cysteine through the conserved F or W. A D gene is named only where the DNA matches it firmly. Clone size appears in some rows only: once, few, many, or a class for an expanded clone.

CDR3nt,CDR3aa,j_gene,d_gene,v_gene,abundance
TGTGCCACCTTTCCGGGACAGGGGAGGGGCAATCAGCCCCAGCATTTT,CATFPGQGRGNQPQHF,TRBJ1-5,TRBD1,TRBV19,-
TGCGCCAGCAGCCAAGAAACTAGCGGGGGAGGAGAGACCCAGTACTTC,CASSQETSGGGETQYF,TRBJ2-5,TRBD2,TRBV4-1,-
TGCAGCGTTGGTTTGGGGGGGGGCAATCAGCCCCAGCATTTT,CSVGLGGGNQPQHF,TRBJ1-5,-,TRBV29-1,once
TGTGCCAGCAGCGCACGTGGGACAGGGGGCTACAATGAGCAGTTCTTC,CASSARGTGGYNEQFF,TRBJ2-1,TRBD1,TRBV7-2,-
TGTGCCAGCAGTCCTGGGAGGCTAGCTTACGAGCAGTACTTC,CASSPGRLAYEQYF,TRBJ2-7,-,TRBV6-5,-
TGTGCCTGGAGTGGGACTACGAACTACGAGCAGTACTTC,CAWSGTTNYEQYF,TRBJ2-7,-,TRBV30,-
TGTGCCAGTAGACGCCAACAGTGGAATAGCAATCAGCCCCAGCATTTT,CASRRQQWNSNQPQHF,TRBJ1-5,-,TRBV19,-
TGTGCCAGCAGTCACCAAGGGGCAATGAACACTGAAGCTTTCTTT,CASSHQGAMNTEAFF,TRBJ1-1,-,TRBV6-5,once
TGTGCCAGCCGGACTAGCGGGGCGGACACAGATACGCAGTATTTT,CASRTSGADTDTQYF,TRBJ2-3,TRBD2,TRBV10-3,-
TGTGCCAGCAGCGTCGGGACAGGGAGCACCATATATTTT,CASSVGTGSTIYF,TRBJ1-3,TRBD1,TRBV9,-
TGTGCCAGTAGTATAGGGGGCCCGGTGACGCAGTATTTT,CASSIGGPVTQYF,TRBJ2-3,-,TRBV19,-
TGTGCCATCAGTCAACAGGGAGCCAAAAACATTCAGTACTTC,CAISQQGAKNIQYF,TRBJ2-4,-,TRBV10-3,-
TGTGCCAGCAGCTTAGACAGGGGGTTCGGCACTGAAGCTTTCTTT,CASSLDRGFGTEAFF,TRBJ1-1,TRBD1,TRBV5-4,-
TGTGCCAGCAGTGCCGGCCCCGCGGGAGGTGGGCGCACCTTC,CASSAGPAGGGRTF,TRBJ1-2,-,TRBV2,-
TGTGCCAGCAGCTTCTACCGGGGGGGCGAGCAGTACTTC,CASSFYRGGEQYF,TRBJ2-7,TRBD2,TRBV7-2,-
TGTGCCAGCAGCCGGTCTAGCGGGGGTAACTACGAGCAGTACTTC,CASSRSSGGNYEQYF,TRBJ2-7,TRBD2,TRBV7-9,-
TGTGCCAGCAGCCAGCAACGGACTAGCGGGGGGAGGGATGAGCAGTTCTTC,CASSQQRTSGGRDEQFF,TRBJ2-1,TRBD2,TRBV3-1/TRBV3-2,-
TGTGCCAGCAGCTTACCCAGCTTACTAGGGGAGCTGTTTTTT,CASSLPSLLGELFF,TRBJ2-2,-,TRBV7-2,-
TGTGCCAGCAGCCAAGACTTGGCAGTCCGGAGGGGCGGCTACACCTTC,CASSQDLAVRRGGYTF,TRBJ1-2,-,TRBV3-1/TRBV3-2,-
TGTGCCTGGAGCTTCGGTCGGGAGTGGTACGAGCAGTACTTC,CAWSFGREWYEQYF,TRBJ2-7,-,TRBV30,-
TGTGCCACCAGCGGTTACCTGGGCGGGGAGACCCAGTACTTC,CATSGYLGGETQYF,TRBJ2-5,-,TRBV15,-
TGTGCCAGCAAAAGTCCAGGGTTTAGGACTGAAGCTTTCTTT,CASKSPGFRTEAFF,TRBJ1-1,-,TRBV5-8,-
TGCAGTGCTAGTCAGACAGGGGGAGATGAGCAGTTCTTC,CSASQTGGDEQFF,TRBJ2-1,TRBD1,TRBV20-1,-
TGTGCTACCTCCCAGGCCGGCTCCTACGAGCAGTACTTC,CATSQAGSYEQYF,TRBJ2-7,-,TRBV12-5,-
TGTGCCAGCAGCCCCTCCGGGGGTTCCTACAATGAGCAGTTCTTC,CASSPSGGSYNEQFF,TRBJ2-1,-,TRBV7-6,-
TGCGCCAGCAGCCAGGGGGGGACACGGGAGACCCAGTACTTC,CASSQGGTRETQYF,TRBJ2-5,-,TRBV4-1,-
TGCGCCAGCAGCTCGACTAGTGCGAACACCGGGGAGCTGTTTTTT,CASSSTSANTGELFF,TRBJ2-2,-,TRBV10-2,once
TGTGCCAGTAGTGCAGAGGCCGGCTACGGGAATTCACCCCTCCACTTT,CASSAEAGYGNSPLHF,TRBJ1-6,-,TRBV19,-
TGTGCCTGGAGTTGGCGGGGGGGCCGGGAGACCCAGTACTTC,CAWSWRGGRETQYF,TRBJ2-5,TRBD2,TRBV30,-
TGTGCCAGCAGTTACTCGAGCGGAGGCTCGAATGAAAAACTGTTTTTT,CASSYSSGGSNEKLFF,TRBJ1-4,-,TRBV6-6,-
TGTGCCAGCAGTTCCGTGACAGGGTTCGAGACCCAGTACTTC,CASSSVTGFETQYF,TRBJ2-5,TRBD1,TRBV28,-
TGCAGTGCTAGTGGCGGGAGGGGGCGGTACGAGCAGTACTTC,CSASGGRGRYEQYF,TRBJ2-7,TRBD2,TRBV20-1,-
TGTGCCAGTAGTATAGATCTAGGACTACAAGAGACCCAGTACTTC,CASSIDLGLQETQYF,TRBJ2-5,-,TRBV19,-
TGTGCCAGCAGCTTTGGACAGGGGGATAGAGATACGCAGTATTTT,CASSFGQGDRDTQYF,TRBJ2-3,TRBD1,TRBV5-5,-
TGTGCCAGCAGCCAAGGCGTTTTTCCGGCAGGTCATAATTCACCCCTCCACTTT,CASSQGVFPAGHNSPLHF,TRBJ1-6,-,TRBV4-2,-
TGTGCCAGCAGCCCTAGAGGCGGGGCCGGGACTAGCGGCACAGATACGCAGTATTTT,CASSPRGGAGTSGTDTQYF,TRBJ2-3,TRBD2,TRBV9,-
TGTGCCAGCAGTTTAGGGCGGGGGGGCACAGATACGCAGTATTTT,CASSLGRGGTDTQYF,TRBJ2-3,TRBD2,TRBV27,-
TGTGCCAGCAGCGTACAGGGAAGCTCCTATAATTCACCCCTCCACTTT,CASSVQGSSYNSPLHF,TRBJ1-6,-,TRBV9,-
TGTGCCAGCAGTTCGGGACAGAGCTCCTATAATTCACCCCTCCACTTT,CASSSGQSSYNSPLHF,TRBJ1-6,TRBD1,TRBV2,-
TGTGCCAGCAGCCAAGAACCGGCGGGTACGCAGTATTTT,CASSQEPAGTQYF,TRBJ2-3,-,TRBV3-1/TRBV3-2,-
TGTGCCAGCAGCTGGACAGGGGGCGCTTATGGCTACACCTTC,CASSWTGGAYGYTF,TRBJ1-2,TRBD1,TRBV11-3,-
TGTGCCAGCAGCTTAGCGGCGGGGGGCACCCTTACGCAGTATTTT,CASSLAAGGTLTQYF,TRBJ2-3,TRBD2,TRBV7-3,-
TGTGCCAGCAGCGTAGCTAGAAGCACCGGGGAGCTGTTTTTT,CASSVARSTGELFF,TRBJ2-2,-,TRBV9,-
TGTGCCAGCAGCTTATACATTGGAGCTGGGAACACTGAAGCTTTCTTT,CASSLYIGAGNTEAFF,TRBJ1-1,-,TRBV7-9,-
TGTGCCAGCAGCTTAGGGGCGAGCTACGAGCAGTACTTC,CASSLGASYEQYF,TRBJ2-7,-,TRBV7-2,-
TGTGCCAGCAGCTCTCAGGGAACTAGCGGCACAGATACGCAGTATTTT,CASSSQGTSGTDTQYF,TRBJ2-3,TRBD2,TRBV7-8,few
TGTGCCAGCAGTGAATATCCCTCTCAGGACCGAGGGGAAGCTTTCTTT,CASSEYPSQDRGEAFF,TRBJ1-1,-,TRBV6-1,-
TGTGCCATCAGTGAGTCGAGTTTCGATGAGCAGTTCTTC,CAISESSFDEQFF,TRBJ2-1,-,TRBV10-3,-
TGTGCCAGCAGTTATAGCTACGCAGATACGCAGTATTTT,CASSYSYADTQYF,TRBJ2-3,-,TRBV27,-
TGCGCCAGCAGTGAGTCTGGGACAGGGGACGAGACCCAGTACTTC,CASSESGTGDETQYF,TRBJ2-5,TRBD1,TRBV10-2,-
TGTGCCAGCAGTTCCGGGGGTAGGACTGAAGCTTTCTTT,CASSSGGRTEAFF,TRBJ1-1,-,TRBV27,-
TGTGCCAGTAGCCCACTTTCGGTTCTGAGGGCTTTCTTT,CASSPLSVLRAFF,TRBJ1-1,-,TRBV19,-
TGCGCCAGCAGCTTGGCAGGGCGGGGGGACACAGATACGCAGTATTTT,CASSLAGRGDTDTQYF,TRBJ2-3,TRBD2,TRBV5-1,-
TGTGCCAGCAGTGAGCTAGCGGGGGTCACAGATACGCAGTATTTT,CASSELAGVTDTQYF,TRBJ2-3,TRBD2,TRBV6-4,-
TGTGCCAGCAGGCGACTAGCGGCTACCTACGAGCAGTACTTC,CASRRLAATYEQYF,TRBJ2-7,TRBD2,TRBV27,few
TGTGCCAGCAAGTACAGGGCTAAGCACTCTGGGGCCAACGTCCTGACTTTC,CASKYRAKHSGANVLTF,TRBJ2-6,-,TRBV27,-